These 6 T cell receptor beta chains were all obtained from the same sample, sequenced in a study of blood T cell repertoires in COVID-19. TCRdb's table, derived via immunoSEQ multiplex PCR, lists solely in-frame clones and lacks some. The data show 200,000 to 250,000 clones, with approximately 86% seen just once and approximately 7% held by the top ten. Sequenced material: peripheral blood. Receptors were obtained from a woman between 65 and 79 years old with active or convalescent COVID-19.

The chain recombines TRBV5-1 with TRBJ1-2, with 7 bases matching TRBD1. The CDR3 extends over 14 amino acids. CDR1 is SGHRS and CDR2 is YFSETQ in the germline V gene. Trimming took 3 bases from V and 5 from J; bases not matched to a gene: 7. This chain's CDR3 is CASSSGQDSYGYTF. CDR3 nucleotides: TGCGCCAGCAGCTCCGGACAGGACTCGTATGGCTACACCTTC.

The chain is built from TRBV5-1 and TRBJ2-3; a weak D match, TRBD2 (6 bases). This CDR3 comprises 15 residues. V was cut by 6 bases and J by 0 bases, with 14 bases left in between. Germline V CDR1 and CDR2: SGHRS, YFSETQ. CDR3 amino acids: CASIRNGGSTDTQYF. CDR3 DNA: TGCGCCAGCATCCGAAACGGGGGTAGCACAGATACGCAGTATTTT.

The chain recombines TRBV7-8 with TRBJ1-6, with TRBD1 identical over 8 bases. The junction had 3 bases not matched to a gene; V was cut back by 2 bases and J by 9 bases. The CDR3 extends over 14 amino acids. CDR1 is SGHVS and CDR2 is FQNEAQ in the germline V gene. CDR3: CASSLSGGGSPLHF. CDR3 coding DNA: TGTGCCAGCAGCTTATCAGGGGGCGGTTCACCCCTCCACTTT.

The J gene is TRBJ2-2, the V gene TRBV9; TRBD2 is a possible D gene (5 bases). There are 17 residues in the CDR3. V lost 0 bases to trimming and J lost 4 bases, with 16 bases between them. Germline V lookup: CDR1 SGDLS, CDR2 YYNGEE. CDR3 region: CASSVVSGVLSTGELFF. CDR3 nucleotides: TGTGCCAGCAGCGTAGTTTCCGGGGTACTATCCACCGGGGAGCTGTTTTTT.

The V gene is TRBV19, the J gene TRBJ2-5, with TRBD2 as a possible D gene (6 bases). Between the trimmed V and J ends, which lost 5 bases and 7 bases, there was a span of 14 bases. CDR1 LNHDA and CDR2 SQIVND come from the germline V gene (reference sequence). The CDR3 runs to 13 residues. The CDR3 bases are TGTGCCAGTAGTCTTGAGCCGCGGGGGACCCAGTACTTC. Protein sequence: CASSLEPRGTQYF.

The chain employs TRBV9 and TRBJ1-2; TRBD1 is a possible D gene (5 bases). This CDR3 has 16 amino acids. Germline values: CDR1 SGDLS, CDR2 YYNGEE. Between the trimmed V and J ends, which lost 3 bases and 4 bases, there was a span of 19 bases. CDR3 sequence reads: CASSGGQERQTYGYTF. CDR3 nucleotides: TGTGCCAGCAGCGGAGGACAAGAAAGACAGACCTATGGCTACACCTTC.